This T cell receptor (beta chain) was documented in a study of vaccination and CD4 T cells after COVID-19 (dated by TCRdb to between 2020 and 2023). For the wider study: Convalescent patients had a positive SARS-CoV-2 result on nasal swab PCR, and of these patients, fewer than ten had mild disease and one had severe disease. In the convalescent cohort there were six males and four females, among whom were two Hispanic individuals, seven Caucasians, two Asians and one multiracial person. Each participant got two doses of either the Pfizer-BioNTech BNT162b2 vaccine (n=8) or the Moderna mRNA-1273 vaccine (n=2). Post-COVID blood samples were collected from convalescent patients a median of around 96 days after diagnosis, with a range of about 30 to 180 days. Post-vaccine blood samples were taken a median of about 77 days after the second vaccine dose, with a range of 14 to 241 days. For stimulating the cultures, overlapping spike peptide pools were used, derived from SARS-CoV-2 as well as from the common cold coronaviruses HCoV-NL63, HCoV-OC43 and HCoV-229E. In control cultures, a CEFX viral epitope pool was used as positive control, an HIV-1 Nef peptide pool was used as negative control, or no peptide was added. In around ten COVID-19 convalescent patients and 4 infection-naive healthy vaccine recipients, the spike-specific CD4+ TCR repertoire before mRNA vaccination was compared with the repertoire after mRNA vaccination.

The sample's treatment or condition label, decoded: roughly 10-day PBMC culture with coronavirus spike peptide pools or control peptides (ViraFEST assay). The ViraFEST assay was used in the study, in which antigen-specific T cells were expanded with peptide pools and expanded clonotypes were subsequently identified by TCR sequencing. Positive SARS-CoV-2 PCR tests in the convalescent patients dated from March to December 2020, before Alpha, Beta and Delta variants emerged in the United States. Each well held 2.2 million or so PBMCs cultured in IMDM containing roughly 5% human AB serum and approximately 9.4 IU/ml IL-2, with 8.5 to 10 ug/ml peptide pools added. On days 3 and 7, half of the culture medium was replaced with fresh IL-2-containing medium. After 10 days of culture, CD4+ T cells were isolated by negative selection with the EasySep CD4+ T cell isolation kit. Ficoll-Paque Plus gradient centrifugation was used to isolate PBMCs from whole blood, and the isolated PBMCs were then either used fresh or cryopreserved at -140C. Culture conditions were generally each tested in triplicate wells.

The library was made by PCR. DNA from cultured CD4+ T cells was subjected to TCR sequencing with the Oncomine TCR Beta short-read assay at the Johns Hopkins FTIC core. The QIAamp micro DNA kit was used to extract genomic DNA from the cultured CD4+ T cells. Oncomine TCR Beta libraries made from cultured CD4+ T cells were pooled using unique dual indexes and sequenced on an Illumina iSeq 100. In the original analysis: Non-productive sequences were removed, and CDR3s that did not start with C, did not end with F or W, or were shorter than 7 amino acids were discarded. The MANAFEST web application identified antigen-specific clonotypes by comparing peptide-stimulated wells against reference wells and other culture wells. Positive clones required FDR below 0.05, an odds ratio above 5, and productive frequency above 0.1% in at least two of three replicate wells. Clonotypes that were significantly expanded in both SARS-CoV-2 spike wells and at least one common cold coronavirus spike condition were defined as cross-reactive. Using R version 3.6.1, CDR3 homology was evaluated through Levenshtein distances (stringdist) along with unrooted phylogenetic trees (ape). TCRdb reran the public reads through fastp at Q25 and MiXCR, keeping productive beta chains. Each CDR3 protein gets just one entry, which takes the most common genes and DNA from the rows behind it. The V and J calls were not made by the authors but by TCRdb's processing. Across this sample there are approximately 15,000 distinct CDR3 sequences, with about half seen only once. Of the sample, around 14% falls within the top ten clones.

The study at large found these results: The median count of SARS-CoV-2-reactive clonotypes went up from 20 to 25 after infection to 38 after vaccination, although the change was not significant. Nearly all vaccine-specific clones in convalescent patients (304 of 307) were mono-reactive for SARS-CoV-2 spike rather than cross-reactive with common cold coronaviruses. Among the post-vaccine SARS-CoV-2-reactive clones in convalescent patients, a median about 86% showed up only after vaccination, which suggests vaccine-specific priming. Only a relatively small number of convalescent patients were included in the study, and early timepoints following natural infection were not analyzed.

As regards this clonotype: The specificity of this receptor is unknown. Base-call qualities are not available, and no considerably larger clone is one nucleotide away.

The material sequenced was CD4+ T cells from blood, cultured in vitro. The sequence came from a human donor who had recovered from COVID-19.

The CDR3 region reads CASSKDKTIKSTEAFF. The DNA sequence follows: TGTGCCAGCAGCAAAGATAAGACCATTAAAAGCACTGAAGCTTTCTTT. The rearrangement joined TRBV27 to TRBJ1-1; the D gene cannot be named for sure. Via the germline V gene (reference sequence), CDR1 is MNHEY and CDR2 SMNVEV. V drops 6 bases and J drops 4 bases, leaving 21 bases in between. The cysteine opens and the phenylalanine closes a CDR3 of 16 amino acids. The sequence is cut down to CDR3 DNA, 48 bases in frame from base 1.